The 10 T cell receptor beta chains below come from one sample, sequenced in a study of identifying expanded T cells in peripheral blood (dated by TCRdb to between 2018 and 2021). Library generation was performed with the immunoSEQ multiplex PCR assay. TCRdb took this table from immuneACCESS and kept in-frame rearrangements with V and J called. Such tables lack part of the clones; where checked against another copy, unresolved V genes explain under half of the gap, and the rest is unexplained. This sample lists around 99,000 clones; less than 90% were detected once. The ten largest make up more than 6.5% of the sample. The specimen sequenced was blood. Every receptor here comes from a person between 18 and 75 years old in good health.

The rearrangement links TRBV10-3 to TRBJ2-3, with D perhaps assigned TRBD1 or TRBD2 (5 bases each). Per the germline V gene, CDR1 is ENHRY and CDR2 is SYGVKD. Trimming removed 0 bases at V and 2 bases at J, with 15 bases between. The CDR3 length is 17 residues. The CDR3 DNA reads TGTGCCATCAGTGAGTCGGAGCCGGGGCGATACACAGATACGCAGTATTTT. This translates into CAISESEPGRYTDTQYF.

The rearrangement joins TRBV27 to TRBJ1-2; the D is unclear. The V gene's germline CDR1 is MNHEY and CDR2 SMNVEV (reference sequence). The V gene lost 3 bases and the J gene lost 7 bases, with 15 bases spanning the gap. This CDR3 is 14 amino acids long. Written as DNA, the CDR3 is TGTGCCAGCAGTTTCTTAAGCGGGTTCCGTGGCTACACCTTC. Its protein is CASSFLSGFRGYTF.

This chain joins TRBV5-1 and TRBJ1-4, with D possibly TRBD1 on 5 matching bases. Germline lookup yields CDR1 SGHRS and CDR2 YFSETQ. This CDR3 comprises 13 residues. The V end was cut by 3 bases, the J end by 10 bases, with 13 bases between. DNA for the CDR3: TGCGCCAGCAGCTGGGGGGAAGACGGAAAACTGTTTTTT. Encoded protein: CASSWGEDGKLFF.

The V gene is TRBV7-2, the J gene TRBJ1-4; D is uncertain. V lost 5 bases and J lost 4, with 11 bases in between. CDR3 length equals 14 residues. Germline values: CDR1 SGHTA, CDR2 FQGNSA. In nucleotides, the CDR3 is TGTGCCAGCAGCGCTGAAACGGGTAATGAAAAACTGTTTTTT. Translation: CASSAETGNEKLFF.

The chain combines TRBV6-6 with TRBJ1-2, with TRBD1 identical over 9 bases. Germline V gene sequence: CDR1 MNHNY, CDR2 SVGAGI (reference sequence). The CDR3 totals 14 residues. After removal of 4 bases from V and 5 bases from J, the junction contained 5 bases not matched to a gene. The CDR3 sequence is CASSSGQGRYGYTF. The DNA for the CDR3 is TGTGCCAGCAGTTCCGGACAGGGGAGATATGGCTACACCTTC.

The V call is TRBV9, the J call TRBJ2-5; D may be TRBD1 (6 bases). The CDR3 has 15 residues. The V and J ends lost 2 bases and 5 bases respectively, with 16 bases between them. The germline V gene has CDR1 SGDLS and CDR2 YYNGEE. The CDR3 reads CASSVSPGGGETQYF. The CDR3 DNA follows: TGTGCCAGCAGCGTCTCCCCCGGTGGGGGCGAGACCCAGTACTTC.

The gene calls are TRBV6-6 and TRBJ2-7, with TRBD1 matching over 7 bases. This CDR3 has 15 amino acids. V lost 4 bases to trimming and J lost 1 base; unmatched junction nucleotides: 7. The germline CDR1 and CDR2 sequences are MNHNY and SVGAGI (reference sequence). CDR3 nucleotide sequence: TGTGCCAGCAGTTCCCAGGACAGGTATTCCTACGAGCAGTACTTC. As protein: CASSSQDRYSYEQYF.

The rearrangement uses TRBV18 and TRBJ1-1, with a possible D match to TRBD1 (5 bases). The V end was cut by 6 bases, the J end by 8 bases, with 16 bases between. Germline assignment: CDR1 KGHSH and CDR2 LQKENI. There are 13 residues in the CDR3. CDR3 nucleotide sequence: TGTGCCAGCTCCCTAAGAAACCAGGGCGAAGCTTTCTTT. Its translation is CASSLRNQGEAFF.

The chain joins TRBV2 to TRBJ2-1, with 14 positions matching TRBD2. J lost 10 bases, V lost 5 bases, and 7 bases had no gene match. The length of the CDR3 is 15 residues. Germline CDR1 is SNHLY and CDR2 is FYNNEI. The CDR3 coding sequence is TGTGCCAGCAGTACGACTAGCGGGAGGGCTCAGGAGCAGTTCTTC. Encoded protein: CASSTTSGRAQEQFF.

Here the CDR3 DNA reads TGTGCCAGCAGCTTAGCCTCCGGTGAAATCGGCTACACCTTC. Its protein product is CASSLASGEIGYTF. The rearrangement joins TRBV7-9 to TRBJ1-2; no clear D. Trimming took 0 bases from V and 8 from J, leaving 13 bases between them. The V gene's germline CDR1 is SEHNR and CDR2 FQNEAQ (reference sequence). The CDR3 loop spans 14 amino acids.